This note documents a single T cell receptor beta chain sequence. The data derive from a study of shared clonotypes between healthy human individuals. Some clones are missing from TCRdb's copy, which holds only in-frame ones; the method was immunoSEQ multiplex PCR. The data show more than 2 million clones, with around 95% seen just once and roughly 0.13% held by the top ten. Sequencing input: naive CD4+ T cells sorted from blood. The subset: CD45RA+ positively selected. The TCR originated in a man younger than 30 in good health.

The CDR3 DNA is TGTGCCAGCAGCGTAGCGACCCAGAACACCGGGGAGCTGTTTTTT. It is translated as CASSVATQNTGELFF. The chain couples TRBV9 to TRBJ2-2; D is ambiguous. Trimming stripped 0 bases from V and 1 base from J, with 7 bases between. The germline V gene encodes CDR1 SGDLS and CDR2 YYNGEE. CDR3 size: 15 residues.